A selection of T cell receptor beta chains follows, all from one sample in a study of blood T cell repertoires in COVID-19. Assay used: immunoSEQ multiplex PCR; TCRdb lists only in-frame clones, some missing. The table records around 240,000 clones, roughly 84% of them present only once. Sequencing used peripheral blood. The receptors here all came from a woman between 40 and 50 years old who had recovered from COVID-19. Each CDR3 is given with its conserved first and last residue. D genes are given only for firm matches. Clone size is given for some rows only: seen once, a few or many times, or a class if the clone is expanded.

>.|TRBJ2-2|.|TRBV6-5
CASKGGTADAGELFF
TGTGCCAGCAAGGGCGGGACGGCGGACGCCGGGGAGCTGTTTTTT
>TRBD1|TRBJ2-3|.|TRBV25-1
CASSATGAPDTQYF
TGTGCCAGCAGTGCCACAGGGGCCCCCGATACGCAGTATTTT
>TRBD1|TRBJ2-2|.|TRBV4-2
CASSPTTGGAVGELFF
TGTGCCAGCAGCCCTACGACAGGGGGCGCGGTCGGGGAGCTGTTTTTT
>TRBD1|TRBJ1-4|.|TRBV28
CASSFEGGINEKLFF
TGTGCCAGCAGTTTCGAAGGGGGCATTAATGAAAAACTGTTTTTT
>TRBD1|TRBJ1-1|.|TRBV6-2/TRBV6-3
CASSYWDRDTEAFF
TGTGCCAGCAGTTATTGGGACAGGGACACTGAAGCTTTCTTT
>TRBD2|TRBJ2-1|.|TRBV7-2
CASRLSSGTNEQFF
TGTGCCAGCAGATTGTCTAGCGGGACCAATGAGCAGTTCTTC
>.|TRBJ1-1|.|TRBV11-2
CASSLSQGTEAFF
TGTGCCAGCAGCTTATCTCAGGGCACTGAAGCTTTCTTT
>.|TRBJ1-5|.|TRBV2
CASERERNIQPQHF
TGTGCCAGCGAGAGGGAGAGGAATATCCAGCCCCAGCATTTT
>TRBD1|TRBJ2-3|.|TRBV7-3
CASSSTGQGDTQYF
TGTGCCAGCAGCTCGACCGGACAGGGGGATACGCAGTATTTT
>TRBD2|TRBJ2-3|.|TRBV11-3
CASSKEGTSARDTQYF
TGTGCCAGCAGCAAAGAAGGGACTAGCGCCCGAGATACGCAGTATTTT
>.|TRBJ1-6|few|TRBV7-9
CASSQAGSFSPLHF
TGTGCCAGCAGCCAAGCGGGGTCATTTTCACCCCTCCACTTT
>TRBD1|TRBJ1-6|.|TRBV4-2
CASSQDSGQGASPLHF
TGTGCCAGCAGCCAAGACTCGGGGCAGGGGGCTTCACCCCTCCACTTT
>.|TRBJ1-2|.|TRBV3-1/TRBV3-2
CASSQESGTTYGYTF
TGTGCCAGCAGCCAAGAGTCCGGGACAACATATGGCTACACCTTC
>.|TRBJ2-4|few|TRBV12-3/TRBV12-4
CASSRGGIQYF
TGTGCCAGCAGCCGGGGAGGCATTCAGTACTTC
>.|TRBJ1-1|.|TRBV21-1
CASSRADRERNKNTEAFF
TGTGCCAGCAGCAGGGCCGACAGGGAGAGAAACAAGAACACTGAAGCTTTCTTT
>TRBD1|TRBJ1-2|many|TRBV3-1/TRBV3-2
CASRLWTGPSYGYTF
TGTGCCAGCAGACTCTGGACAGGGCCGTCTTATGGCTACACCTTC
>TRBD1|TRBJ1-2|.|TRBV3-1/TRBV3-2
CASSQTGTVYGYTF
TGTGCCAGCAGCCAAACTGGGACAGTTTATGGCTACACCTTC
>TRBD1|TRBJ2-7|.|TRBV14
CASSQVGQGSYEQYF
TGTGCCAGCAGCCAAGTGGGACAGGGGTCCTACGAGCAGTACTTC
>.|TRBJ2-5|.|TRBV18
CASSPFSGYQETQYF
TGTGCCAGCTCACCATTTTCAGGGTACCAAGAGACCCAGTACTTC
>.|TRBJ2-5|.|TRBV6-1
CASSERRWGEQETQYF
TGTGCCAGCAGTGAACGCCGGTGGGGGGAACAAGAGACCCAGTACTTC
>.|TRBJ2-1|few|TRBV4-3
CASSQEEDNEQFF
TGCGCCAGCAGCCAAGAGGAGGATAATGAGCAGTTCTTC
>.|TRBJ2-2|.|TRBV6-5
CASRRQSNTGELFF
TGTGCCAGCAGGAGACAAAGTAACACCGGGGAGCTGTTTTTT
>TRBD1|TRBJ1-1|few|TRBV2
CASSRGQLNTEAFF
TGTGCCAGCAGTCGGGGACAGCTGAACACTGAAGCTTTCTTT
>TRBD1|TRBJ1-3|.|TRBV25-1
CASSGGTGSGNTIYF
TGTGCCAGCAGTGGAGGGACAGGGTCTGGAAACACCATATATTTT
>.|TRBJ1-1|.|TRBV12-3/TRBV12-4
CASRAPFGPEAFF
TGTGCCAGCAGGGCCCCGTTTGGCCCTGAAGCTTTCTTT
>TRBD1|TRBJ1-2|.|TRBV28
CASSLGQSGGYTF
TGTGCCAGCAGTTTGGGACAGTCGGGGGGCTACACCTTC
>.|TRBJ1-2|.|TRBV7-2
CASSTSGGYGYTF
TGTGCCAGCAGCACTAGCGGCGGTTATGGCTACACCTTC
>TRBD1|TRBJ1-1|.|TRBV2
CASSWGQGAVEAFF
TGTGCCAGCAGCTGGGGACAGGGGGCTGTTGAAGCTTTCTTT